The clone carrying this T cell receptor beta chain turned up a few times. What it recognizes is unknown. Regarding the study as a whole: Tumor memory CD4+ T cell TCR gene usage was found to cluster with blood and lymph node memory CD4+ cells and with lymph node naive CD4+ cells. Tumor-infiltrating Treg TCR alpha and beta sequences overlapped most with tumor naive CD4+ T cells, then blood naive.

Constant-region reverse primers amplified full-length variable regions, followed by semi-nested Nested Universal Primer A PCR. MiXCR, run by TCRdb on the 5' RACE reads, gives a single entry per CDR3 protein. The table includes over 50,000 distinct CDR3 sequences, 25% to 30% detected once. Trimming cost V 1 base and J 3 bases; bases outside gene matches: 6. Germline CDR1 reads DFQATT; CDR2 reads SNEGSKA (reference sequence). CDR3 length: 16 residues. Naive CD4+ T cells were purified with Tregs depleted by CD25. Sequenced sample: tumor-infiltrating naive CD4+ T cells sorted from the breast tumor. Subset of the sample: naive CD4+ T cells, CD4+CD45RA+CD25-. The receptor was isolated from a female donor with breast cancer. The chain couples TRBV20-1 to TRBJ2-1; TRBD2 matches 10 bases. CDR3 sequence (DNA): TGCAGTGCTAGAGCCCTAGCGGGAGTGGGCTACAATGAGCAGTTCTTC. Amino acid sequence: CSARALAGVGYNEQFF.